The clone carrying this T cell receptor beta chain was observed at least ten times. Its antigen is unidentified. The entry originates in a study of T cells in Graves' hyperthyroidism and ophthalmopathy. The study, taken as a whole, reports: Most clonotypes that expanded in the thyroid above 0.001 also showed up in blood.

Researchers amplified the TCR beta CDR3 regions from RNA transcripts. HTBI primers drove first-round RT-PCR of the TCR CDR3. From the multiplex PCR reads, TCRdb called clonotypes with MiXCR, one entry per CDR3 protein. The sample lists under 400,000 distinct CDR3 sequences, approximately 15% occurring once. Trimming stripped 3 bases from V and 5 bases from J, with 10 bases between. The CDR3 runs to 14 residues. Researchers barred patients who had uncontrolled infection, other autoimmune disease, pregnancy or lactation. PBMCs were derived from 7.5 to 10 ml fresh peripheral blood. This sequence was found in a woman in her fifties or sixties with Graves' hyperthyroidism. The sequencing sample was made of blood. The chain combines TRBV12-3 or TRBV12-4 with TRBJ1-4; D not resolved. The CDR3 protein is CASSFPRINEKLFF. DNA of the CDR3: TGTGCCAGCAGTTTCCCCCGAATCAATGAAAAACTGTTTTTT.